This T cell receptor beta chain appears in the sequencing data of a study of patients and donors after allogeneic stem cell transplantation. CDR3 length equals 12 residues. CDR1 is SGHTA, CDR2 FQGNSA, per germline. Trimming removed 8 bases from V and 6 bases from J, with 12 bases in between. TCRdb reanalysed the RT-PCR reads using MiXCR and keeps one entry per CDR3 protein. Altogether approximately 140,000 distinct CDR3 sequences are present, 37% being singletons, with the ten largest covering 50%. The chain is built from TRBV7-2 and TRBJ2-3, with unresolved D. The sample comprised blood, either unsorted or a sorted T cell fraction (not recorded which). This receptor was taken from a human donor who was either an allogeneic HSCT recipient or a stem cell or donor lymphocyte infusion donor (not recorded which). It is not recorded whose cells these are; they may come from a transplant donor. CDR3 sequence reads: CASRGKSDTQYF. DNA for the CDR3: TGTGCCAGCCGAGGAAAGAGTGATACGCAGTATTTT.